This TCR beta chain was found in a study of cytomegalovirus exposure and HLA in healthy donors. Study as a whole: The 120 validation repertoires used the same platform as the 650 to 850 first-cohort repertoires (as reported by a later analysis).

Points from the study as a whole: Researchers counted about 150 TCR beta chains as cytomegalovirus-associated. According to a subsequent analysis, TCR clusters identified in the first cohort showed a tendency to co-occur across the 120 or so validation repertoires. In vitro, three CMV-associated chains proved specific for CMV antigens.

CDR3 length: 15 residues. Germline V lookup: CDR1 MNHNS, CDR2 SASEGT. Trimming removed 6 bases from V and 7 bases from J, with 18 bases in between. This clone is a singleton in its sample. Its antigen is not known. Generated by immunoSEQ multiplex PCR, the TCRdb table keeps only in-frame clones and is missing some. The sample includes about 310,000 clones, 88% of them seen just once. Sequenced input: PBMCs. The V gene is TRBV6-1, the J gene TRBJ2-2, with a possible D match to TRBD1 (6 bases). The TCR was taken from a man aged 25 to 40 in good health and CMV-seronegative. The CDR3 loop is CASSLEVGAHGELFF. In DNA form, the CDR3 reads TGTGCCAGCAGCCTTGAGGTGGGGGCACACGGGGAGCTGTTTTTT.